A selection of T cell receptor beta chains follows, all from one sample in a study of blood T cell repertoires in COVID-19. Sequencing was performed with immunoSEQ multiplex PCR; in TCRdb, only in-frame clones are kept and a portion is missing. The sample has just over 150,000 clones, 80% seen once. Sequencing used peripheral blood. Receptors were obtained from a man between 60 and 70 years old with acute or convalescent COVID-19. Both conserved end residues are part of each CDR3. Fields, in order: D gene, J gene, clone size, V gene, CDR3 DNA, CDR3 protein. A D gene is named only where the DNA matches it firmly. The size entry is marked missing in some rows and otherwise reads once, few, many or a size class.

TRBD2 TRBJ2-7 NA TRBV2 TGTGCCATCGTGGGACTAGCGGGAAGAGAGCAGTACTTC CAIVGLAGREQYF
NA TRBJ2-7 NA TRBV7-2 TGTGCCAGCAGCTTAGATAGGGGCCGTACCTACGAGCAGTACTTC CASSLDRGRTYEQYF
TRBD2 TRBJ2-2 NA TRBV5-4 TGTGCCAGCAGCTTGGACGCGGGGGGGCCTGGCACCGGGGAGCTGTTTTTT CASSLDAGGPGTGELFF
TRBD2 TRBJ2-5 NA TRBV18 TGTGCCAGCTCACCACAGCGGGAAGCTGTACAGACCCAGTACTTC CASSPQREAVQTQYF
NA TRBJ2-4 NA TRBV30 TGTGCCTGGAGTGACTTGCCGAGCATCAAAAACATTCAGTACTTC CAWSDLPSIKNIQYF
NA TRBJ2-3 once TRBV29-1 TGCAGCGCTGGGGGGGCCGCAGATACGCAGTATTTT CSAGGAADTQYF
NA TRBJ2-5 NA TRBV2 TGTGCCAGCAGTGAAGGTCCCCTAGACCAAGAGACCCAGTACTTC CASSEGPLDQETQYF
TRBD1 TRBJ2-5 NA TRBV7-2 TGTGCCAGCAGCTTAGCAGGGACAGACCAAGAGACCCAGTACTTC CASSLAGTDQETQYF
NA TRBJ2-7 NA TRBV19 TGTGCCAGTAGTCTGGGCACCGCCTACGAGCAGTACTTC CASSLGTAYEQYF
NA TRBJ1-3 NA TRBV2 TGTGCCAGCAGTGTGGGAGGGAGGTCTGGAAACACCATATATTTT CASSVGGRSGNTIYF
TRBD1 TRBJ1-6 NA TRBV6-5 TGTGCCAGCAGTTTCCAGTGGGACAGGGCTTCACCCCTCCACTTT CASSFQWDRASPLHF
TRBD2 TRBJ2-3 NA TRBV7-8 TGTGCCAGCAGCGCCCGTCTCGCGCGGGGGGGCCGGGGGGATACGCAGTATTTT CASSARLARGGRGDTQYF
NA TRBJ1-5 few TRBV10-1 TGCGCCAGCAGCGTCCCGGGTTATAGCAATCAGCCCCAGCATTTT CASSVPGYSNQPQHF
NA TRBJ1-5 NA TRBV5-3 TGTGCCAGAAGCTGGCCCAGCGTTGGGTATAGCAATCAGCCCCAGCATTTT CARSWPSVGYSNQPQHF
NA TRBJ2-2 NA TRBV18 TGTGCCAGCTCACCCGCCGCGGGGACGAACACCGGGGAGCTGTTTTTT CASSPAAGTNTGELFF
TRBD1 TRBJ2-5 NA TRBV5-8 TGTGCCAGCAGCTTGCAGACCTATACAGGGGAGCGGACCCAGTACTTC CASSLQTYTGERTQYF
NA TRBJ2-6 NA TRBV24-1 TGTGCCACCAGGGAGGCGGAGGGAACAGGGGCCAACGTCCTGACTTTC CATREAEGTGANVLTF
TRBD1 TRBJ2-1 NA TRBV24-1 TGTGCCACCAGTGATTTGATGGGACAGGGGACCGATGAGCAGTTCTTC CATSDLMGQGTDEQFF
NA TRBJ2-5 once TRBV20-1 TGCAGTGCCCGCGGGGCCGAGACCCAGTACTTC CSARGAETQYF
TRBD1 TRBJ1-1 NA TRBV9 TGTGCCAGCAGCTTGGGACAGGGGTGGGGCACTGAAGCTTTCTTT CASSLGQGWGTEAFF
TRBD1 TRBJ1-5 NA TRBV6-6 TGTGCCAGCAGCCCGGTCACAGGGGGCCGCAATCAGCCCCAGCATTTT CASSPVTGGRNQPQHF
NA TRBJ1-1 NA TRBV18 TGTGCCAGCTCACCACGGCAGTCCATGAACACTGAAGCTTTCTTT CASSPRQSMNTEAFF
NA TRBJ1-1 NA TRBV5-1 TGCGCCAGCAGCCAGGACAGTGGGGTCACTGAAGCTTTCTTT CASSQDSGVTEAFF
NA TRBJ2-6 NA TRBV25-1 TGTGCCAGCAGTGCAATCACACAGGGTTACGGGGTCCTGACTTTC CASSAITQGYGVLTF
TRBD1 TRBJ1-5 NA TRBV2 TGTGCCAGCAGAAAGGACAGGGTAGGGTCATATAGCAATCAGCCCCAGCATTTT CASRKDRVGSYSNQPQHF
TRBD1 TRBJ2-7 NA TRBV2 TGTGCCAGCAGTTCAAGGGGGCAATACGAGCAGTACTTC CASSSRGQYEQYF
NA TRBJ1-6 NA TRBV19 TGTGCCAGTAGAACCACAGGGCTCGATATAAATTCACCCCTCCACTTT CASRTTGLDINSPLHF
NA TRBJ1-5 NA TRBV5-5 TGTGCCAGCAGCGCCGTCGGGGACAATCAGCCCCAGCATTTT CASSAVGDNQPQHF
NA TRBJ2-6 NA TRBV19 TGTGCCAGTAGTGGTACAGGCTACTCTGGGGCCAACGTCCTGACTTTC CASSGTGYSGANVLTF
NA TRBJ2-3 once TRBV3-1/TRBV3-2 TGTGCCAGCAGCCAAGATCCCGGTGGAGCGCAGTATTTT CASSQDPGGAQYF
TRBD1 TRBJ1-1 NA TRBV2 TGTGCCAGCACCCCGGACAGGGGGAGAGAAGCTTTCTTT CASTPDRGREAFF
TRBD1 TRBJ1-2 NA TRBV19 TGTGCCAGTACCCAGGGGGCACAGGGGCATGGCTACACCTTC CASTQGAQGHGYTF
NA TRBJ2-7 NA TRBV28 TGTGCCAGCAGTTTATTGGGCAGACCTCCCGCCTACGAGCAGTACTTC CASSLLGRPPAYEQYF
TRBD1 TRBJ2-1 few TRBV5-1 TGCGCCAGCAGCCTGGGACAGGGGGTCGATGAGCAGTTCTTC CASSLGQGVDEQFF
NA TRBJ1-1 NA TRBV6-5 TGTGCCAGCTTAAGCTCAGGGAGGCCGAACACTGAAGCTTTCTTT CASLSSGRPNTEAFF
TRBD1 TRBJ2-6 few TRBV7-2 TGTGCCAGCGGCCAGGGGGTTTCTGGGGCCAACGTCCTGACTTTC CASGQGVSGANVLTF
TRBD1 TRBJ1-1 once TRBV5-1 TGCGCCAGCAGCTTGGGGTCGGGACAGCTGAACACTGAAGCTTTCTTT CASSLGSGQLNTEAFF
NA TRBJ1-1 NA TRBV3-1/TRBV3-2 TGTGCCAGCAGCCAAGGAAGAGGACGGAGGGCTTTCTTT CASSQGRGRRAFF
TRBD1 TRBJ1-1 NA TRBV7-9 TGTGCCAGCAGCCCCGGACAGGGGACTGAAGCTTTCTTT CASSPGQGTEAFF
TRBD1 TRBJ2-5 many TRBV5-4 TGTGCCAGCAGGTCCGGGACAGGGTGGCAAGAGACCCAGTACTTC CASRSGTGWQETQYF
NA TRBJ1-4 NA TRBV28 TGTGCCAGCAGTACGGGGGGTAAGGGAGACGGACTGTTTTTT CASSTGGKGDGLFF
TRBD1 TRBJ1-1 few TRBV28 TGTGCCAGCACCTCACCGGGACAGGGGTCCGCAAACACTGAAGCTTTCTTT CASTSPGQGSANTEAFF
TRBD1 TRBJ1-2 NA TRBV4-3 TGCGCCAGCAGCCACCCGACAGGGGCGGTCTATGGCTACACCTTC CASSHPTGAVYGYTF
TRBD1 TRBJ1-3 few TRBV5-1 TGCGCCAGCAGCTTGGGACAGGGGCTGAGCTCTGGAAACACCATATATTTT CASSLGQGLSSGNTIYF
TRBD2 TRBJ2-1 NA TRBV19 TGTGCCAGTAGTATGAGCGGGAGGGGGGGAGAGCAGTTCTTC CASSMSGRGGEQFF
TRBD1 TRBJ1-5 NA TRBV7-2 TGTGCCAGCAGCTTAGTGGGCGGGACAGACGTGCCCCAGCATTTT CASSLVGGTDVPQHF
NA TRBJ1-1 NA TRBV12-3/TRBV12-4 TGTGCCAGCACCCGGGTGGGGGGAGCTTTCTTT CASTRVGGAFF
TRBD2 TRBJ2-3 NA TRBV7-2 TGTGCCAGCAGCTTAGCACTAGCGGGGGGGAGCACAGATACGCAGTATTTT CASSLALAGGSTDTQYF
NA TRBJ1-2 NA TRBV9 TGTGCCAGCAGCCAGAGCGGTCGGAATGGCTACACCTTC CASSQSGRNGYTF
TRBD1 TRBJ1-6 NA TRBV7-2 TGTGCCAGCAGCTTAAGGGGGACAGGGGCCGCCCTTGGGAATTCACCCCTCCACTTT CASSLRGTGAALGNSPLHF
TRBD2 TRBJ2-2 NA TRBV4-1 TGCGCCAGCAGCCAATATCCTAGCGGTAACACCGGGGAGCTGTTTTTT CASSQYPSGNTGELFF